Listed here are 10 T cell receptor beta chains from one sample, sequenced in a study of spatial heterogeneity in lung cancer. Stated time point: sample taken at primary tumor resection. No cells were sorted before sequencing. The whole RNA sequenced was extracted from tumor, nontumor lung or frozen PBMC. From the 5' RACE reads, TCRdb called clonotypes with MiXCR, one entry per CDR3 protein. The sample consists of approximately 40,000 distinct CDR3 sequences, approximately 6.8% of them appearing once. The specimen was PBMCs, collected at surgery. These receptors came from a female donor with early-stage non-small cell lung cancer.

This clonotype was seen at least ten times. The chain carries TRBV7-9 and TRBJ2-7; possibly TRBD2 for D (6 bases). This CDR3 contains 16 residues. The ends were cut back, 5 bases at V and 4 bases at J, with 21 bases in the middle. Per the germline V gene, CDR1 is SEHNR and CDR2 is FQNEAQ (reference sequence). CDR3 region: CASSGGNLGLRYEQYF. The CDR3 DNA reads TGTGCCAGCAGCGGAGGGAATTTGGGATTACGTTACGAGCAGTACTTC.

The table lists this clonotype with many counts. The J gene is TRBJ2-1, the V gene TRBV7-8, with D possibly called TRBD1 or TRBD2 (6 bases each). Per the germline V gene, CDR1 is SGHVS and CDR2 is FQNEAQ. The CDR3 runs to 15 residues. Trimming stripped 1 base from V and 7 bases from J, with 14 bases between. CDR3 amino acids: CASSLVRGAGNEQFF. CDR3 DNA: TGTGCCAGCAGCTTAGTTAGGGGGGCCGGGAATGAGCAGTTCTTC.

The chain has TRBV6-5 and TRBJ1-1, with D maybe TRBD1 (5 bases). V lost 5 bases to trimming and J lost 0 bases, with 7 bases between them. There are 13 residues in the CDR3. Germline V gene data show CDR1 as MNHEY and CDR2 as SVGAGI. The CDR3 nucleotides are TGTGCCAGCAGTCGACAGATGAACACTGAAGCTTTCTTT. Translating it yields CASSRQMNTEAFF.

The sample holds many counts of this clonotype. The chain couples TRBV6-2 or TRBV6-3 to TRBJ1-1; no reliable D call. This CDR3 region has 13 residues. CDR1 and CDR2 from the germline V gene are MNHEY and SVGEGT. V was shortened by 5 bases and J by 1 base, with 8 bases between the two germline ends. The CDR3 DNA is TGTGCCAGCAGTCCCGGCCGGAACACTGAAGCTTTCTTT. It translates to CASSPGRNTEAFF.

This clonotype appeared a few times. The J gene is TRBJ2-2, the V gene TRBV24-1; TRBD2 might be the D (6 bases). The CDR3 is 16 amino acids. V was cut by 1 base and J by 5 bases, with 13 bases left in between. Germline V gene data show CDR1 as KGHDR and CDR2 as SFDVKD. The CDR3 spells CATSDFGGPSTGELFF. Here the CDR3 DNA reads TGTGCCACCAGTGATTTCGGGGGTCCCTCAACCGGGGAGCTGTTTTTT.

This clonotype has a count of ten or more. The CDR3 loop is CASRNRQDNTEAFF. The CDR3 nucleotides are TGCGCCAGCAGGAACCGACAGGACAACACTGAAGCTTTCTTT. The chain is built from TRBV5-1 and TRBJ1-1; D possibly corresponds to TRBD1 (6 bases). This CDR3 is 14 amino acids long. Trimming took 5 bases from V and 2 from J, leaving 13 bases between them. CDR1 and CDR2 from the germline V gene are SGHRS and YFSETQ.

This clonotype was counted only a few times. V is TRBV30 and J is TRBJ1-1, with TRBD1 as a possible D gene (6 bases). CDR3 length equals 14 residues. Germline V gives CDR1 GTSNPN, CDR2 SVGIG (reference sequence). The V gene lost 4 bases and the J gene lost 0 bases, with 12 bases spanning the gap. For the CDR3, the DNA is TGTGCCTGGAATCTGCGACAGGTGAACACTGAAGCTTTCTTT. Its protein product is CAWNLRQVNTEAFF.

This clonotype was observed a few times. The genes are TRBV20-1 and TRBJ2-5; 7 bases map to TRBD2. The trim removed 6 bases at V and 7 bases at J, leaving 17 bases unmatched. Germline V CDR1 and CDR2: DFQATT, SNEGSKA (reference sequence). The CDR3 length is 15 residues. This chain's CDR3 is CSATVPGTKKGTQYF. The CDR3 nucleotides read TGCAGTGCCACCGTGCCGGGGACTAAAAAAGGGACCCAGTACTTC.

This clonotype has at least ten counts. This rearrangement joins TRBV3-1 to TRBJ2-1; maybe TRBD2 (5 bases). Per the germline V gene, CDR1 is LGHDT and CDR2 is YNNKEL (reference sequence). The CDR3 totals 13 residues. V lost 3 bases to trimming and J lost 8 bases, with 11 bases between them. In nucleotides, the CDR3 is TGTGCCAGCAGCCAGGGCCCCGGGGATGAGCAGTTCTTC. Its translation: CASSQGPGDEQFF.

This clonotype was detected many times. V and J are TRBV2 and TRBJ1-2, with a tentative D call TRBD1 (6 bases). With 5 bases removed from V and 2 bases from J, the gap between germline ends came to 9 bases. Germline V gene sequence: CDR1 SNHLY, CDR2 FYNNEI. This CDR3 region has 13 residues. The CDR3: CASSSQGNYGYTF. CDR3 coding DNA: TGTGCCAGCAGTTCACAGGGCAACTATGGCTACACCTTC. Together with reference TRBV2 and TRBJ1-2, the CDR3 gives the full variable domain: EPEVTQTPSHQVTQMGQEVILRCVPISNHLYFYWYRQILGQKVEFLVSFYNNEISEKSEIFDDQFSVERPDGSNFTLKIRSTKLEDSAMYFCASSSQGNYGYTFGSGTRLTVV.